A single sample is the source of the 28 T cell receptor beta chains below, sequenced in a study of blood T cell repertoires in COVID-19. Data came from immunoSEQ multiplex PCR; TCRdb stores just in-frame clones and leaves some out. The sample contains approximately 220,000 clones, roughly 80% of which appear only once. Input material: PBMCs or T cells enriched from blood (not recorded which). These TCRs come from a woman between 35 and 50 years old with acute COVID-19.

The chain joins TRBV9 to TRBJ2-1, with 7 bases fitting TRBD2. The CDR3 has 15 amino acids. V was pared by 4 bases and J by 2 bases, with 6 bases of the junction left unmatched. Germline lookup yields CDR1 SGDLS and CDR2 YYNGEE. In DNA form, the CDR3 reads TGTGCCAGCAGCCTAGATAGCGGGCCCTACAATGAGCAGTTCTTC. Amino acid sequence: CASSLDSGPYNEQFF.

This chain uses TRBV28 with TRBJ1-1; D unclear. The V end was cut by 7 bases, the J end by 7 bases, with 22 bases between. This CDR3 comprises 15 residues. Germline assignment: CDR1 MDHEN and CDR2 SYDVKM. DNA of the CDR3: TGTGCCAGCAACGGAATGCTCTTCTTCTCGGGTGAAGCTTTCTTT. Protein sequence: CASNGMLFFSGEAFF.

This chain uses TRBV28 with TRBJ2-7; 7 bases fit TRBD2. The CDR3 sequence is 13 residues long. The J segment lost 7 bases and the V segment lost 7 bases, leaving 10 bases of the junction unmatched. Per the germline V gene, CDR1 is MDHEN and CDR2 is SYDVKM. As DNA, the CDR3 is TGTGCCAGCATGATAAAGCGGGAACGGGAGCAGTACTTC. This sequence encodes CASMIKREREQYF.

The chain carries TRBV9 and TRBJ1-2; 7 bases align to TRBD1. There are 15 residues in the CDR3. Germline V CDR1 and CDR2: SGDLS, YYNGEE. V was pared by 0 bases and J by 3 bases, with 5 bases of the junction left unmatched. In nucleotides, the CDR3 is TGTGCCAGCAGCGTAGCTGACAGGGTGGACTATGGCTACACCTTC. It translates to CASSVADRVDYGYTF.

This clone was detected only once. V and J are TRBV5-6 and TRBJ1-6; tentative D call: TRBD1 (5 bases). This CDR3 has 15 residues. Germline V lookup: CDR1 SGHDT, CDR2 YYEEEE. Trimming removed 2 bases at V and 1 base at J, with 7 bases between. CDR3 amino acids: CASSFGGSYNSPLHF. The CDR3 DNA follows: TGTGCCAGCAGCTTTGGGGGGTCCTATAATTCACCCCTCCACTTT.

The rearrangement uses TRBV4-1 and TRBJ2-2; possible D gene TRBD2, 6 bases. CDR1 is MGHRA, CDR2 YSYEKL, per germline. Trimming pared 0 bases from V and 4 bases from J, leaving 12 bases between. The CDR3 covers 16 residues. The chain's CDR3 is CASSQDGGLSTGELFF. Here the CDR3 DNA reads TGCGCCAGCAGCCAAGACGGGGGATTGAGCACCGGGGAGCTGTTTTTT.

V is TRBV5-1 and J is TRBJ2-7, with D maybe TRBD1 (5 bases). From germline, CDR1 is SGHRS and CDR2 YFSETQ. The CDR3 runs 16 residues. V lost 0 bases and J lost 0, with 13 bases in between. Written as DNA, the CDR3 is TGCGCCAGCAGCTTGGAGGTGGGGCGGAACTCCTACGAGCAGTACTTC. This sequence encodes CASSLEVGRNSYEQYF.

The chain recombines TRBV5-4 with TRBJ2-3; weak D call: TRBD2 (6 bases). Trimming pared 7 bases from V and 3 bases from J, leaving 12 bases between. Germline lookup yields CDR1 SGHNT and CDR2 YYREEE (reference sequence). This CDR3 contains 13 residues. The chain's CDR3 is CASAREATDTQYF. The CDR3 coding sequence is TGTGCCAGCGCGAGGGAGGCGACAGATACGCAGTATTTT.

CDR3 protein: CASSLVRAGPTGELFF. The CDR3 nucleotides read TGTGCCAGCAGCTTAGTCAGGGCAGGACCCACCGGGGAGCTGTTTTTT. This chain uses TRBV7-2 with TRBJ2-2, with D perhaps matching TRBD1 (5 bases). Deletions cut 1 base from V and 4 bases from J, with 13 bases between. The CDR3 is 16 residues long. Looked up from germline, CDR1 is SGHTA and CDR2 is FQGNSA.

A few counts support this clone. CDR3 coding DNA: TGTGCCAGCAGTTACGGTGACAGGATGAACACTGAAGCTTTCTTT. Residues: CASSYGDRMNTEAFF. The rearrangement joins TRBV6-5 to TRBJ1-1; D perhaps matches TRBD1 (6 bases). The length of the CDR3 is 15 residues. Germline assignment: CDR1 MNHEY and CDR2 SVGAGI. Trimming shortened V by 2 bases and J by 0 bases, and 10 bases separated the two germline ends.

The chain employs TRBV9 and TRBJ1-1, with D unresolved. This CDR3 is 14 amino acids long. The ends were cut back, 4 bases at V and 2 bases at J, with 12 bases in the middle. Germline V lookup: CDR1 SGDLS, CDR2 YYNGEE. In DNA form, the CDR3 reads TGTGCCAGCAGCCCGGCACAGATAAACACTGAAGCTTTCTTT. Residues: CASSPAQINTEAFF. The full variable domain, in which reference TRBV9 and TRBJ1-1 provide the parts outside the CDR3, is DSGVTQTPKHLITATGQRVTLRCSPRSGDLSVYWYQQSLDQGLQFLIQYYNGEERAKGNILERFSAQQFPDLHSELNLSSLELGDSALYFCASSPAQINTEAFFGQGTRLTVV.

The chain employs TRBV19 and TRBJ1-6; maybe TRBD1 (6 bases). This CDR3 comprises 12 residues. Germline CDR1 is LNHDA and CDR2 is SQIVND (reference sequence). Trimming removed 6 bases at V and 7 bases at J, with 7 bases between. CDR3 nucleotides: TGTGCCAGTAGACAGGGAAATTCACCCCTCCACTTT. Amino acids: CASRQGNSPLHF. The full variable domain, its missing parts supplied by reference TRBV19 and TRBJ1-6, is DGGITQSPKYLFRKEGQNVTLSCEQNLNHDAMYWYRQDPGQGLRLIYYSQIVNDFQKGDIAEGYSVSREKKESFPLTVTSAQKNPTAFYLCASRQGNSPLHFGNGTRLTVT.

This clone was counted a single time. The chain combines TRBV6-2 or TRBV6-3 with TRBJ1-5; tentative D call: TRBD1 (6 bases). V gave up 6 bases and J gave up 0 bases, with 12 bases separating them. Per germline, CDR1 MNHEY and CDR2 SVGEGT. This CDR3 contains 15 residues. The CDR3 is CASSSGHHSNQPQHF. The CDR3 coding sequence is TGTGCCAGCAGCTCGGGACACCATAGCAATCAGCCCCAGCATTTT.

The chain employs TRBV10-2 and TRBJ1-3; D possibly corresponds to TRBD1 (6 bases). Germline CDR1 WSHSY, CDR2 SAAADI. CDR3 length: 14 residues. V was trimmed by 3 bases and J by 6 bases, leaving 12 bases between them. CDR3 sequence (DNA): TGCGCCAGCAGTGAACAGGGTCCGGTAAACACCATATATTTT. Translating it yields CASSEQGPVNTIYF.

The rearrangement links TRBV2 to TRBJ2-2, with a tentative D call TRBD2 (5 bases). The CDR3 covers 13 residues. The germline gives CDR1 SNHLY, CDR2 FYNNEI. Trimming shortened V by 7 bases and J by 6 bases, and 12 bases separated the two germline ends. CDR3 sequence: CASNFGDAGELFF. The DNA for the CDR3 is TGTGCCAGCAACTTCGGGGATGCCGGGGAGCTGTTTTTT.

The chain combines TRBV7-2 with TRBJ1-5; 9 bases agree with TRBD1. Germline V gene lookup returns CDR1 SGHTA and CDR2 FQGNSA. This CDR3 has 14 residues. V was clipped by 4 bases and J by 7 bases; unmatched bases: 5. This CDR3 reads CASSSQGAGQPQHF. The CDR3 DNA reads TGTGCCAGCAGCTCACAGGGGGCTGGACAGCCCCAGCATTTT. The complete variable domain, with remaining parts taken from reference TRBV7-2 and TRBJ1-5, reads GAGVSQSPSNKVTEKGKDVELRCDPISGHTALYWYRQSLGQGLEFLIYFQGNSAPDKSGLPSDRFSAERTGGSVSTLTIQRTQQEDSAVYLCASSSQGAGQPQHFGDGTRLSIL.

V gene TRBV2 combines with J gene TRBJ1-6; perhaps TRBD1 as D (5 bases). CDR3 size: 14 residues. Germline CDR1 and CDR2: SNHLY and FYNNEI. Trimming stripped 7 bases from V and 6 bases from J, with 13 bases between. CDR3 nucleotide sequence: TGTGCCAGCATTGGTGCAGGGCCTAATTCACCCCTCCACTTT. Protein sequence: CASIGAGPNSPLHF. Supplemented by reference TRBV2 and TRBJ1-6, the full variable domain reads EPEVTQTPSHQVTQMGQEVILRCVPISNHLYFYWYRQILGQKVEFLVSFYNNEISEKSEIFDDQFSVERPDGSNFTLKIRSTKLEDSAMYFCASIGAGPNSPLHFGNGTRLTVT.

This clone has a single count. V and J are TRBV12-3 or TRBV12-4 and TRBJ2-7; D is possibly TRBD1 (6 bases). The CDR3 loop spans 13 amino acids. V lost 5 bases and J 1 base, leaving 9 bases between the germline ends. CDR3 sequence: CASSIGQSYEQYF. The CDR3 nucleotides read TGTGCCAGCAGTATTGGACAGTCCTACGAGCAGTACTTC.

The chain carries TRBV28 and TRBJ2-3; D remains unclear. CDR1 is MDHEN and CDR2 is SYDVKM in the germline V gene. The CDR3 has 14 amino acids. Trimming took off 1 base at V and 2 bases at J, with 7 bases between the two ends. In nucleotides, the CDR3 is TGTGCCAGCAGTTTATCCGACACCACAGATACGCAGTATTTT. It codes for CASSLSDTTDTQYF.

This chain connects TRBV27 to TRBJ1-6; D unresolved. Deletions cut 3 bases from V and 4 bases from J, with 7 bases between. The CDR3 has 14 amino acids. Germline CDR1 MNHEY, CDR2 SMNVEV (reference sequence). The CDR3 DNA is TGTGCCAGCAGTTTTAGAAGTTATAATTCACCCCTCCACTTT. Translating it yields CASSFRSYNSPLHF.

This chain's CDR3 is CASSPAAGIQETQYF. CDR3 nucleotides: TGTGCCAGCTCACCGGCGGCGGGGATACAAGAGACCCAGTACTTC. The chain employs TRBV18 and TRBJ2-5; possibly TRBD2 for D (6 bases). The V end lost 3 bases, the J end lost 2 bases, and 13 bases lay between the germline ends. CDR1 and CDR2 from the germline V gene are KGHSH and LQKENI. The CDR3 consists of 15 residues.

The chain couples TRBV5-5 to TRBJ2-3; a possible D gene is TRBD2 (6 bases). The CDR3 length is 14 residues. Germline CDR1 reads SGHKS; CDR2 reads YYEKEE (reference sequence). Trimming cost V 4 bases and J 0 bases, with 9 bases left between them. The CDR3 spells CASSRDWSTDTQYF. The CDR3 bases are TGTGCCAGCAGCCGGGACTGGAGCACAGATACGCAGTATTTT.

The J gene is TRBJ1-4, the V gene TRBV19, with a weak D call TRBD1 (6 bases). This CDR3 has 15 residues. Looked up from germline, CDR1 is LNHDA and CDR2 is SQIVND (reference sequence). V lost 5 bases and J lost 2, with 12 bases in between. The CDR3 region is CASSSQQGTNEKLFF. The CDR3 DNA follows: TGTGCCAGTAGTTCTCAACAGGGCACTAATGAAAAACTGTTTTTT.

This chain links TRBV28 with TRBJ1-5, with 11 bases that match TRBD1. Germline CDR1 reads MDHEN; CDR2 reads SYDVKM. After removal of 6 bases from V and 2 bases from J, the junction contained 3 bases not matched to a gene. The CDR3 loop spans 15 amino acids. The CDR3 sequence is CASRGQGGGNQPQHF. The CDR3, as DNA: TGTGCCAGCAGGGGACAGGGGGGAGGCAATCAGCCCCAGCATTTT.

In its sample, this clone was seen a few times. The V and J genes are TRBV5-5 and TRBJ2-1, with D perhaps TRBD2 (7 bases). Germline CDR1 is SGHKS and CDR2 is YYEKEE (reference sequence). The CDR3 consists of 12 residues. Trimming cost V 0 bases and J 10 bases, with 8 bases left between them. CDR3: CASSLGGGEQFF. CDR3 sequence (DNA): TGTGCCAGCAGCTTGGGCGGGGGCGAGCAGTTCTTC.

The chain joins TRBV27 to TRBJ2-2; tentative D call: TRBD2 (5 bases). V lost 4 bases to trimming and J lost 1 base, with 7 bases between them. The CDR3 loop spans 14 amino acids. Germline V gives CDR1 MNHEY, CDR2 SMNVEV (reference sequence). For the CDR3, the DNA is TGTGCCAGCAGTTCCGGGGTGAACACCGGGGAGCTGTTTTTT. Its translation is CASSSGVNTGELFF.

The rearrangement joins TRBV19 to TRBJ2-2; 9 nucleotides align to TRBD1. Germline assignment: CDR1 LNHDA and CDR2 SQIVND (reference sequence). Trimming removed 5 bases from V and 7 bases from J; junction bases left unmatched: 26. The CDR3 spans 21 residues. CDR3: CASSPAPGTGRRSLFYGELFF. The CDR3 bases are TGTGCCAGTAGTCCTGCACCCGGGACAGGGCGGCGGAGTCTATTCTACGGGGAGCTGTTTTTT.

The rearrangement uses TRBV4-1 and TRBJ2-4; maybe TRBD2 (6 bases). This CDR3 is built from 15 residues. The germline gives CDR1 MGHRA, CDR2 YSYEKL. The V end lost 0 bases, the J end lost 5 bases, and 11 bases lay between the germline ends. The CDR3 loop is CASSQDRGSQNIQYF. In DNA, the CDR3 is TGCGCCAGCAGCCAAGATCGGGGGTCCCAAAACATTCAGTACTTC.